The source of this T cell receptor beta chain is a study of blood T cells in healthy people across ages. A second roughly 7 to 12 cycle PCR used barcoded and J-beta primers. TCRdb passed the 5' RACE reads through MiXCR, listing each CDR3 protein once. The table shows around 1,100,000 distinct CDR3 sequences, with around two fifths occurring only once. The TCR sequence derives from a young man in good health. The sequencing sample was made of blood.

The CDR3 spells CASSLVQEYYEQYF. The CDR3 nucleotides read TGTGCCAGCAGCTTAGTCCAGGAGTACTACGAGCAGTACTTC. V gene TRBV7-9 combines with J gene TRBJ2-7; D gene unclear. With 1 base removed from V and 3 bases from J, the gap between germline ends came to 10 bases. The CDR3 totals 14 residues. Looked up from germline, CDR1 is SEHNR and CDR2 is FQNEAQ (reference sequence).